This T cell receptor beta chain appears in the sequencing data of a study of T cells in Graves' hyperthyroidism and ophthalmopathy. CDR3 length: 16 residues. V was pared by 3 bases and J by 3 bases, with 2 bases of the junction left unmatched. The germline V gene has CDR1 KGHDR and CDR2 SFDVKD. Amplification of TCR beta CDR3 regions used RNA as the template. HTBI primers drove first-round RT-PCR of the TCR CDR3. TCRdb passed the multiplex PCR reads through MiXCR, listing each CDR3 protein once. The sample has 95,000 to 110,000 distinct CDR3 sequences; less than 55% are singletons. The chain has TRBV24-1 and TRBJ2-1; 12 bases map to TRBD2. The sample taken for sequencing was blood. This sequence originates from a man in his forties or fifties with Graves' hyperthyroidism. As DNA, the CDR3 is TGTGCCACCAGTGATGCACTAGCGGGGGGCTACAATGAGCAGTTCTTC. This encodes CATSDALAGGYNEQFF.